One and the same sample provided the 4 T cell receptor beta chains below, sequenced in a study of cytomegalovirus exposure and HLA in healthy donors. This PCR relied on a set of 60 Vbeta primers and 13 Jbeta primers. TCRdb keeps only in-frame clones here, not all; method: immunoSEQ multiplex PCR. This sample yields 150,000 or so clones, of which around 70% are seen a single time; under 2.5% belongs to the top ten. Sequencing was carried out using PBMCs. These receptors were taken from a man aged 25 to 45 in good health and CMV-seronegative.

The count of this clone is one. V and J are TRBV15 and TRBJ1-1, with 9 bases aligning to TRBD1. The germline gives CDR1 LNHNV, CDR2 YYDKDF (reference sequence). The J segment lost 1 base and the V segment lost 3 bases, leaving 3 bases of the junction unmatched. The CDR3 is 15 amino acids. The CDR3 DNA reads as TGTGCCACCAGCAGGGCGGGACAGGGGAACACTGAAGCTTTCTTT. This codes for CATSRAGQGNTEAFF.

This chain uses TRBV2 with TRBJ2-3; possibly TRBD2 for D (5 bases). The CDR3 consists of 12 residues. CDR1 and CDR2 from the germline V gene are SNHLY and FYNNEI. Trimming shortened V by 7 bases and J by 7 bases, and 12 bases separated the two germline ends. This CDR3 is CASTPDGNTQYF. CDR3 bases: TGTGCCAGCACCCCGGACGGGAATACGCAGTATTTT. The whole variable domain, filled in from reference TRBV2 and TRBJ2-3, reads EPEVTQTPSHQVTQMGQEVILRCVPISNHLYFYWYRQILGQKVEFLVSFYNNEISEKSEIFDDQFSVERPDGSNFTLKIRSTKLEDSAMYFCASTPDGNTQYFGPGTRLTVL.

The V and J genes are TRBV6-1 and TRBJ1-1, with TRBD1 as a possible D gene (6 bases). Trimming cost V 5 bases and J 10 bases, with 20 bases left between them. CDR1 and CDR2 from the germline V gene are MNHNS and SASEGT. The CDR3 runs 14 residues. The CDR3 region has the DNA TGTGCCAGCAGTTCTCGTTCGACAGGTAGGGGAGCTTTCTTT. Translating gives CASSSRSTGRGAFF.

This clone was seen more than once but under ten times. Here the CDR3 DNA reads TGTGCCAGCTCGCCCCCAGGGCTCTTCCCCGATGAGCAGTTCTTC. Translation gives CASSPPGLFPDEQFF. This sequence joins TRBV18 and TRBJ2-1; D is perhaps TRBD1 (5 bases). Trimming shortened V by 6 bases and J by 8 bases, and 20 bases separated the two germline ends. Germline V lookup: CDR1 KGHSH, CDR2 LQKENI. CDR3 length: 15 amino acids.